This paragraph reports one T cell receptor beta chain. Its antigen remains undetermined. No base-level quality is on record; no much larger clone is a single base apart. The data derive from a study of cytomegalovirus exposure and HLA in healthy donors (TCRdb year 2017). Some background on the complete study: In an earlier analysis of fewer than 750 of the donors, approximately 260 Gb of sequence data and some 100 million unique TCR beta sequences from 180 million or so T cells were reported. Roughly 300 gigabases of sequencing data and approximately 85 million unique TCR sequences were included in an early release covering around 650 HLA-typed donors. The genetic ancestry cluster associated with self-reported Caucasian donors included 65% to 90% of the roughly 360 genotyped donors. The study aimed to test whether signatures of past pathogen exposure could be identified by cataloging public T cell receptors. The T cell repertoires of roughly 660 subjects were profiled by immunosequencing and related to cytomegalovirus serostatus. A separate validation cohort of roughly 130 different subjects was used in addition to the 666-subject first cohort. To predict cytomegalovirus infection status, the study brought together high-throughput TCR immunosequencing, statistical association of individual TCRs with disease status, and machine learning. A later analysis re-examined previously published TCR beta repertoires from over 500 donors and added high-resolution HLA genotyping to investigate patterns of TCR occurrence. Rather than drawing on any new phenotypic data, the later analysis identified candidate immune exposures from TCR beta sequences and the way those sequences occurred across donors. An earlier analysis of several hundred of the donors used high-throughput TCR beta sequencing to judge whether each TCR beta V gene segment behaved as functional or pseudogenic. Donor age, sex, ethnicity and CMV serostatus were collected together with the repertoire data. A later genetic analysis took genome-wide SNP genotypes for about three fifths of the roughly 670 donors and used that subset as a discovery cohort. Every discovery cohort repertoire had been produced on one sequencing platform. Class I and class II HLA loci were covered by the typing at four-digit resolution. Typing coverage varied by locus: roughly 620-630 donors for A, B, C, DRB1 and DQB1; about 520 for DQA1; 600 to 610 for DPA1; fewer than 480 for DPB1. Several DR-DQ haplotypes were handled as single units for association and clustering, since linkage in the cohort was strong. Across approximately 400 genotyped donors of the cohort, an average of roughly 230,000 unique TCR beta nucleotide sequences per donor were sequenced, and roughly 20% of those sequences were non-productive.

The CDR3 has 14 amino acids, counting the end cysteine and phenylalanine. The kept DNA is CDR3 alone, 42 bases in frame from the first base. The junction shows trimming of 0 bases on V and 7 bases on J, plus 10 bases between the germline ends. From a lookup of the germline V gene, CDR1 and CDR2 are SGHRS and YFSETQ. The cohort was made up of 650 to 700 healthy bone marrow donors. At the time of sampling, every cohort member was nominally healthy, though immune exposures that went unrecorded were likely present. The donor tested CMV seronegative and was one of the 352 seronegative cohort members. Every donor gave a peripheral blood sample, and the peripheral blood mononuclear cells from that sample were used for TCR beta sequencing. The Qiagen DNeasy Blood Extraction Kit was used to extract genomic DNA from the blood cell samples. What the work shows at the level of the full study, not this receptor alone: A group of highly shared sequence variants was considered likely to be a technical artifact of the sequencing pipeline. In the study, some 160 TCR beta chains were listed as associated with cytomegalovirus. A further reported finding was that TCR beta sequences accurately predicted the HLA-A and HLA-B alleles for most subjects in the first cohort. Across donors, most TCR sequences were observed very rarely, whereas some public TCRs were present in many individuals. At a false discovery rate of 0.05, a later analysis linked around 17,000 TCR beta sequences to specific HLA alleles. The cohort was sequenced for TCR beta chains only, and without alpha or paired-chain data the features that could be detected were limited. According to a later analysis, parvovirus B19, influenza, CMV and Epstein-Barr virus appeared linked to several top co-occurrence clusters. In both the original and validation cohorts, the classifier was reported to diagnose cytomegalovirus status with high specificity and sensitivity. Because counts were too low, roughly 18 rarely observed V segments, including chromosome 9 orphons, were left out of the earlier analysis of some 600 of the donors. Some IMGT-functional V segments, including TRBV6-2 and TRBV6-3, could not be told apart with the 87-base-pair reads, so those segments were excluded. In vitro tests confirmed that three of the cytomegalovirus-associated TCR beta chains recognize cytomegalovirus antigens. In a later analysis, the rate of TCR association differed among HLA loci, with DRB1 alleles having the most associated TCRs and HLA-C alleles having the fewest. The authors suggested that the approach could potentially be extended to other disease states and immunological phenotypes. Compared with the 666-donor mean, donors in an Asian-associated ancestry cluster had fewer N-insertions in productive TCRs, according to a later genetic analysis. The only immune exposure information available for the cohort was CMV serostatus. Correlated functional status among segregating V segments might reflect linkage disequilibrium, but an unknown experimental factor could not be ruled out. Because some donors lacked HLA typing at each locus, the association tests relied only on the typed subset. An association between a missense DCLRE1C variant and V-gene and J-gene trimming of TCR beta chains was found in a later genetic analysis and replicated in an independent cohort. A later analysis found that most CMV-associated TCR beta chains appeared HLA-restricted, with HLA associations seemingly driven largely by CMV exposure. Broadly in line with IMGT annotations, most TCR beta V segments showed up in productive rearrangements about 90% or about 30% of the time in an earlier analysis of several hundred of the donors. Assigning TCR associations to individual alleles was difficult when HLA alleles, especially DR and DQ, strongly co-occurred. In a later analysis, HLA-associated TCR beta chains were found to be more clonally expanded and to have lower generation probabilities than equally common non-associated chains. Roughly uniform sequencing depth across donors was assumed in presence/absence analyses, although this assumption may not hold.

Libraries were built with the immunoSEQ multiplex PCR assay. For the multiplex PCR, a mixture combining 60 forward primers for TCR Vbeta segments and 13 reverse primers for TCR Jbeta segments was used. A multiplex PCR assay on genomic DNA amplified the CDR3 region of rearranged TCR beta genes. On the Illumina HiSeq System, the amplified TCR beta libraries were sequenced as 87-base-pair reads. The source study handled its data this way. Across the 666 repertoires, a later analysis counted 80 million or so unique TCR beta chains, around 11 million of which were shared by at least two donors. Raw reads were error-corrected and collapsed into unique sequences with a nearest-neighbor algorithm that merged closely related sequences to remove PCR and sequencing errors. Alignment of CDR3 sequences to IMGT reference sequences was used to assign V, D and J gene segments. Each retained sequence needed at least a six-nucleotide match to both a V gene segment and a J gene segment. A rearrangement counted as productive if the CDR3 had no stop codons and remained in frame with V and J, and every other rearrangement counted as non-productive. CDR3 was defined according to IMGT convention as the region running from the second conserved V-encoded cysteine to the conserved J-encoded phenylalanine. The earlier analysis of about 530 of the donors excluded any sequence lacking an unambiguous match to a single V gene segment. An earlier analysis of several hundred of the donors classified V segments as functional when productive rearrangements were above 56.7% and as segregating when the standard deviation between donors was above 5%. A statistical classification framework was developed to diagnose cytomegalovirus status using the catalog of TCR beta chain sequences. In a later analysis, V and J genes were assigned by comparing TCR nucleotide sequences against IMGT/GENE-DB human TR gene sequences. The TCRdist pipeline was used in a later analysis to assign CDR3 sequences and most-parsimonious VDJ recombination scenarios. A later analysis defined each TCR beta chain by its CDR3 amino acid sequence plus V-gene family, and excluded reads lacking a unique V-gene family. As a way to deal with suspected cross-contamination and a sequencing artifact, a later analysis dropped approximately 590 nucleotide sequences that were highly shared and had low generation probability. In a later analysis, a clonal expansion index for each public chain was calculated from normalized within-repertoire ranks of inferred template counts. Generation probabilities in a later analysis came from a VDJ recombination model fitted to out-of-frame rearrangements, and those results were checked against IGoR. In a later analysis, TCR-TCR, TCR-HLA and TCR-CMV co-occurrence was scored with hypergeometric tests, and a repertoire-size bias correction was applied to TCR pairs. False discovery rates were estimated in a later analysis by permuting HLA or CMV assignments 20 times. In a later analysis, co-occurring TCRs were grouped with DBSCAN, and TCRdist sequence similarity was added when clustering was performed within HLA-allele-positive subsets. Repertoires with fewer than 30,000 or more than 120,000 public chains, plus five repertoires with anomalous nucleotide sharing, were excluded from co-occurrence clustering. TCRdb holds this immuneACCESS table with in-frame rearrangements only. Some clones are missing; in checked studies, unresolved V genes explain under half, and the rest has no known cause. Clonal size and the V and J genes are those of that table, whereas D and trimming came from the DNA. Within this sample are tens of thousands of clones, with 60% to 80% of them counted one time only. The ten largest account for 3.8% of the sample.

Sequenced input: PBMCs. Recombination connected TRBV5-1 to TRBJ1-4; TRBD1 might be the D gene, on 6 matching bases. The receptor was isolated from a woman in her 40s in good health and CMV-seronegative. Read as DNA, the sequence is TGCGCCAGCAGCTTGGAGGGGGGGGGTGAAAAACTGTTTTTT. Translated, it reads CASSLEGGGEKLFF.